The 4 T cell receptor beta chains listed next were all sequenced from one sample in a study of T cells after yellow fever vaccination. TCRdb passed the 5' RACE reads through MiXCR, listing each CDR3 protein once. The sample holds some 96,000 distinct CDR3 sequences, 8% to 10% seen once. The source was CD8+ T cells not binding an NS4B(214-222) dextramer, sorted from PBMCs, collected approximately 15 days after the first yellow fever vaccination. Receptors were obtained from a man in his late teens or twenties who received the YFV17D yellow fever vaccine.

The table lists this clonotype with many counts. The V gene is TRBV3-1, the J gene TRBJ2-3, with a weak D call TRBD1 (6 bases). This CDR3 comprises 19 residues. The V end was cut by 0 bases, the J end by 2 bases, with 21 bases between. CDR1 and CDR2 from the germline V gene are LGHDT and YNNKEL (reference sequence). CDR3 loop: CASSQDSELGHNYTDTQYF. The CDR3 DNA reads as TGTGCCAGCAGCCAAGACAGCGAGTTGGGACACAACTACACAGATACGCAGTATTTT.

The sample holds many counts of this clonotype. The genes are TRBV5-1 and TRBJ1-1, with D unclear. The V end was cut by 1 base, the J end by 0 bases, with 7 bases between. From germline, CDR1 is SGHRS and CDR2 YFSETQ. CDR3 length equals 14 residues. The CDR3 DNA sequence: TGCGCCAGCAGCTTGCGGGCTTTGAACACTGAAGCTTTCTTT. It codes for CASSLRALNTEAFF.

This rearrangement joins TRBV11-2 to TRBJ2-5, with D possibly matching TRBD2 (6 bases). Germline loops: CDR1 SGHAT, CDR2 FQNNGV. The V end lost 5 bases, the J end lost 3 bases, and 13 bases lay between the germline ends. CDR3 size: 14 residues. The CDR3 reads CASSPPTRKETQYF. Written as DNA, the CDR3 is TGTGCCAGCAGCCCCCCGACTAGGAAAGAGACCCAGTACTTC.

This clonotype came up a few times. The CDR3 sequence is CASSQLAGGYEQYF. CDR3 DNA sequence: TGTGCCAGCAGCCAACTAGCGGGGGGCTACGAGCAGTACTTC. V and J are TRBV7-2 and TRBJ2-7; 12 bases match TRBD2. The ends lost 5 bases at V and 3 bases at J; junction bases unmatched: 2. CDR3 size: 14 residues. Germline CDR1 and CDR2: SGHTA and FQGNSA.